The clone carrying this T cell receptor beta chain has just a few counts. Its antigen is not identified. The CDR3 has 14 amino acids. Germline V lookup: CDR1 SGHRS, CDR2 YFSETQ. V dropped 4 bases and J dropped 5; count of bases not matched to a gene: 5. Via MiXCR, TCRdb re-called the reads, giving one row per CDR3 protein. This table holds 600,000 to 800,000 distinct CDR3 sequences, less than 25% found once. The sample is drawn from a study of T cell repertoires in cytomegalovirus infection. Study in general: CMV infection together with matching HLA type was indicated by public TCR beta signatures. Study-wide results and caveats: There were carriers of CMV plus the relevant HLA, and cumulative public TCR beta family frequency identified them.

Sequencing input: CD8+ T cells from PBMCs. The chain employs TRBV5-1 and TRBJ2-7; TRBD1 matches at 11 bases. This receptor was identified in a human donor in good health (CMV status not recorded). Some clones in this sample may be carry-over from other donors' samples. CDR3 sequence (DNA): TGCGCCAGCAGCCTAGGGACAGGGGGAGACGAGCAGTACTTC. As protein: CASSLGTGGDEQYF.